This T cell receptor (beta chain) derives from a study of blood T cell repertoires in COVID-19. The overall study: Both acute and convalescent COVID-19 samples were obtained from the United States, Italy and Spain. T cells, B-cell-depleted T cells, or PBMCs supplied cDNA or gDNA.

Germline V gives CDR1 KGHSH, CDR2 LQKENI. This CDR3 region has 14 residues. V gave up 4 bases and J gave up 8 bases; unmatched junction bases: 1. In the source study's methods: Using reference gene primer amplification, nucleated cell counts were estimated. Sequenced by immunoSEQ multiplex PCR; TCRdb stores in-frame clones only, minus some. The V and J calls and clone size were taken over from that table, and D and trimming were inferred from the DNA. Of 150,000 to 200,000 clones in the sample, roughly four fifths were seen once. J is TRBJ2-3 and V is TRBV18; the match to TRBD2 covers 15 bases. The TCR was taken from a human donor in a cohort sampled during active COVID-19. Sequencing input: peripheral blood. The CDR3 loop is CASSLGLAGGTQYF. The CDR3 region has the DNA TGTGCCAGCTCACTGGGACTAGCGGGAGGTACGCAGTATTTT. The full variable domain, rest sourced from reference TRBV18 and TRBJ2-3, is NAGVMQNPRHLVRRRGQEARLRCSPMKGHSHVYWYRQLPEEGLKFMVYLQKENIIDESGMPKERFSAEFPKEGPSILRIQQVVRGDSAAYFCASSLGLAGGTQYFGPGTRLTVL.